Listed here are 8 T cell receptor beta chains from one sample, sequenced in a study of blood T cell repertoires in COVID-19 (dated by TCRdb to about 2020). The library was prepared using the immunoSEQ multiplex PCR assay. This immuneACCESS table, as held by TCRdb, lists in-frame sequences with V and J called but not all clones. Of the missing ones, under half trace to an unresolved V gene in checked studies; the others have no known cause. The sample profile shows 100,000 to 130,000 clones; 84% of them were found once. About 4% of the sample is held by the ten biggest clonotypes. Input material: peripheral blood. The receptors here all came from a human donor in a cohort sampled during active COVID-19.

This clone was observed a few times. This chain links TRBV6-6 with TRBJ2-2; 8 bases are shared with TRBD1. Germline V gene lookup returns CDR1 MNHNY and CDR2 SVGAGI (reference sequence). The CDR3 loop spans 16 amino acids. The J segment lost 1 base and the V segment lost 10 bases, leaving 11 bases of the junction unmatched. CDR3 sequence: CATLDRGEKNTGELFF. The CDR3, as DNA: TGTGCCACCCTTGACAGGGGCGAAAAGAACACCGGGGAGCTGTTTTTT.

This clone was seen just once. The chain carries TRBV24-1 and TRBJ2-1; 8 bases are a match to TRBD2. Germline V CDR1 and CDR2: KGHDR, SFDVKD. The CDR3 spans 15 residues. Trimming cost V 7 bases and J 7 bases; bases outside gene matches: 11. CDR3 amino acids: CATRDRPGGPNEQFF. For the CDR3, the DNA is TGTGCCACCAGAGACCGGCCGGGAGGGCCGAATGAGCAGTTCTTC.

The CDR3 here is CASSQQAPGQGAGNEQYV. The CDR3 bases are TGCGCCAGCAGTCAACAAGCCCCGGGACAGGGGGCAGGGAACGAGCAGTACGTC. This chain connects TRBV23-1 to TRBJ2-7; TRBD1 matches at 12 bases. TRBV23-1 is an ORF, and what it does is uncertain. J gave up 5 bases and V 2 bases, and 13 bases lay outside the gene matches. The CDR3 totals 18 residues.

The genes are TRBV7-9 and TRBJ2-4, with a tentative D call TRBD2 (6 bases). The CDR3 is 13 residues long. Germline V lookup: CDR1 SEHNR, CDR2 FQNEAQ (reference sequence). V was clipped by 2 bases and J by 6 bases, with 8 bases between them. CDR3 amino acids: CASSLMEGNIQYF. The CDR3 DNA follows: TGTGCCAGCAGCTTAATGGAGGGAAACATTCAGTACTTC.

This clone was recorded once. The genes are TRBV14 and TRBJ2-1; 12 bases are a match to TRBD2. V gave up 1 base and J gave up 0 bases; unmatched junction bases: 13. Germline V lookup: CDR1 SGHDN, CDR2 FVKESK. This CDR3 has 21 residues. The DNA of the CDR3 is TGTGCCAGCAGCCAAGCCTTACCGGGACTAGCGGGCCGGGGCTCCTACAATGAGCAGTTCTTC. It encodes CASSQALPGLAGRGSYNEQFF.

This chain joins TRBV7-9 and TRBJ2-5; 9 bases fit TRBD2. Germline V lookup: CDR1 SEHNR, CDR2 FQNEAQ (reference sequence). The V gene end was trimmed by 5 bases and the J gene end by 3 bases; junction bases not matched to a gene: 4. This CDR3 is built from 14 residues. The chain's CDR3 is CASSMGLAEETQYF. As DNA, the CDR3 is TGTGCCAGCAGCATGGGACTAGCAGAAGAGACCCAGTACTTC.

This clone was seen once. The chain combines TRBV5-1 with TRBJ2-1; 10 bases are shared with TRBD1. V lost 0 bases and J lost 8; bases outside the gene matches: 5. Germline CDR1 is SGHRS and CDR2 is YFSETQ. CDR3 length equals 15 residues. CDR3 protein: CASSLVGQGLDEQFF. CDR3 DNA: TGCGCCAGCAGCTTGGTGGGACAGGGGTTGGATGAGCAGTTCTTC.

The V gene is TRBV27, the J gene TRBJ2-5; the match to TRBD1 covers 10 bases. CDR1 and CDR2 (germline): MNHEY, SMNVEV (reference sequence). The CDR3 sequence is 14 residues long. V lost 6 bases to trimming and J lost 5 bases; unmatched junction nucleotides: 6. The CDR3 here is CASRGQGQGETQYF. CDR3 in DNA: TGTGCCAGCAGGGGACAGGGGCAAGGCGAGACCCAGTACTTC.